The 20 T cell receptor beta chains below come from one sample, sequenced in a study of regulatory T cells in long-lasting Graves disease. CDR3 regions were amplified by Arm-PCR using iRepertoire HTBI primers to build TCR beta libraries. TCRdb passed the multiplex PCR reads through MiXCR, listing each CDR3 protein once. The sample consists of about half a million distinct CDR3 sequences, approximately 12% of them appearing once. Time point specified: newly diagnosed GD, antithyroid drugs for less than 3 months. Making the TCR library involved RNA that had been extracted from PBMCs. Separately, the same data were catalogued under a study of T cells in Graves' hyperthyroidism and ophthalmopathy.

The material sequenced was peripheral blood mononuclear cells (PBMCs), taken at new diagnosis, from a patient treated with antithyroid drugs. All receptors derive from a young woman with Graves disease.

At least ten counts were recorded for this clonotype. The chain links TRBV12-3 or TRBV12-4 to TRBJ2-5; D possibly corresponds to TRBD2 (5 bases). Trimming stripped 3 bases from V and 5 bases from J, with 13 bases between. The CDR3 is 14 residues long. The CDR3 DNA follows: TGTGCCAGCAGTTTGAGGGAATCGGACGAGACCCAGTACTTC. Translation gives CASSLRESDETQYF.

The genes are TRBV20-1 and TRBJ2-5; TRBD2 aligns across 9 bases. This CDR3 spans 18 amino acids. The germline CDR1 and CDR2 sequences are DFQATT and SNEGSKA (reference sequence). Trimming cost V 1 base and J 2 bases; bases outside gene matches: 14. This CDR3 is CSARVYASGRTSQETQYF. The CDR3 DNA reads TGCAGTGCTAGAGTGTATGCGAGCGGGAGGACCAGTCAAGAGACCCAGTACTTC.

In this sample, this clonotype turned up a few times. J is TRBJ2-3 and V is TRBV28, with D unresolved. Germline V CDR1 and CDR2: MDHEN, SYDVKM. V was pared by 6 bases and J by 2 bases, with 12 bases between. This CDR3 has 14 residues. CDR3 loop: CASSPDPNTDTQYF. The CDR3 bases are TGTGCCAGCAGCCCGGACCCCAACACAGATACGCAGTATTTT.

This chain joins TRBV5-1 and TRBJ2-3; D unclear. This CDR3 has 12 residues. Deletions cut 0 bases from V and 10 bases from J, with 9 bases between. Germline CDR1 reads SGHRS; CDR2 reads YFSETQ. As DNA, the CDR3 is TGCGCCAGCAGCTTGGATCTAAAATCGCAGTATTTT. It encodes CASSLDLKSQYF.

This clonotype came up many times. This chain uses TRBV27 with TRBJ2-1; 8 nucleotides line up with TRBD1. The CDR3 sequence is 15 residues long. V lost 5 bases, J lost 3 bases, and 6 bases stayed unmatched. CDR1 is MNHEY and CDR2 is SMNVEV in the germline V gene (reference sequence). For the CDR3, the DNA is TGTGCCAGCAGTATCACAGGGGGGAGCTACAATGAGCAGTTCTTC. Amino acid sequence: CASSITGGSYNEQFF.

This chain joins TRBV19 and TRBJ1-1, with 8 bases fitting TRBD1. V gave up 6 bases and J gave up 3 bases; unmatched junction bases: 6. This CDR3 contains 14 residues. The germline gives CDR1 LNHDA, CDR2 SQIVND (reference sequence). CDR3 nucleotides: TGTGCCAGTAGGACAGGGGAAGGGTACACTGAAGCTTTCTTT. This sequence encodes CASRTGEGYTEAFF.

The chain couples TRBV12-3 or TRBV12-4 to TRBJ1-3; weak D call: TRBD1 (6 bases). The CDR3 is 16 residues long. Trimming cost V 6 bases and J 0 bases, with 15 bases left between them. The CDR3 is CASSNQGRDSGNTIYF. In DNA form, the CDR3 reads TGTGCCAGCAGCAATCAGGGGCGGGACTCTGGAAACACCATATATTTT.

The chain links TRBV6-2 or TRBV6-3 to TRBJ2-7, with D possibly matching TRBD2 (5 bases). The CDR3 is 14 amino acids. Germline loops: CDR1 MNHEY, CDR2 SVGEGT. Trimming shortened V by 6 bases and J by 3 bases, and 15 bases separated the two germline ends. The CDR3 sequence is CASRSRLGSYEQYF. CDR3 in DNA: TGTGCCAGCAGGAGCAGGCTGGGGAGCTACGAGCAGTACTTC.

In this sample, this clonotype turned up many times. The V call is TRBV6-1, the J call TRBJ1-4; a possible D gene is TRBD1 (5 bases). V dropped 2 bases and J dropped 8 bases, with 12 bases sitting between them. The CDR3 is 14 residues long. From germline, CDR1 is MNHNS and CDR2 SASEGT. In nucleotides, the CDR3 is TGTGCCAGCAGTGAAAGACGGGGGGAAGAAAAACTGTTTTTT. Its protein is CASSERRGEEKLFF.

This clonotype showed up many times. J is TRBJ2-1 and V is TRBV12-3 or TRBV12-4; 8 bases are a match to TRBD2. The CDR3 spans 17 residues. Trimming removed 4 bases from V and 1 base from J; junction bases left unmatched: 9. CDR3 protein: CASSSTRSGGSYNEQFF. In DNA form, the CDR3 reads TGTGCCAGCAGTTCGACGCGCAGCGGGGGATCCTACAATGAGCAGTTCTTC.

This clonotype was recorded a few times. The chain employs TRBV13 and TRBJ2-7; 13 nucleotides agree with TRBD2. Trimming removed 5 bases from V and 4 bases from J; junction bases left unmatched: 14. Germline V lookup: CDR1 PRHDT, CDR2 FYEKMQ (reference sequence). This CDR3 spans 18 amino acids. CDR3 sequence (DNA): TGTGCCAGCAGCAAGATTAGGCGGACTAGCGGGAGTCGGTACGAGCAGTACTTC. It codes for CASSKIRRTSGSRYEQYF.

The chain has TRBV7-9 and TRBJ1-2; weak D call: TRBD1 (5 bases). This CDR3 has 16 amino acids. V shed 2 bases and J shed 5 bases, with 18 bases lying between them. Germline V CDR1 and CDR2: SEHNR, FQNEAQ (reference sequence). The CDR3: CASSLPPERRGYGYTF. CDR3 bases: TGTGCCAGCAGCTTACCCCCGGAGAGAAGGGGTTATGGCTACACCTTC.

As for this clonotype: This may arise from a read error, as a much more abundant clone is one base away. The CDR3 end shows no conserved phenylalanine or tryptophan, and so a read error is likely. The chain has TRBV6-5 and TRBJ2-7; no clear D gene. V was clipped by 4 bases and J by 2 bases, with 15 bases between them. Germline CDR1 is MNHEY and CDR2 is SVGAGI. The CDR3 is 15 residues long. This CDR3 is CASSSMSTWPYEQYL. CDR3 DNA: TGTGCCAGCAGTTCGATGTCCACTTGGCCCTACGAGCAGTACTTG.

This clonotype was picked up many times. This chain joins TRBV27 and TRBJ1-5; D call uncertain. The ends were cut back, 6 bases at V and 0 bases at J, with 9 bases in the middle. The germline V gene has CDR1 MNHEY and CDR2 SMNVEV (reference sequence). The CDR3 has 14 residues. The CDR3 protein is CASRQLGSNQPQHF. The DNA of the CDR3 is TGTGCCAGCAGGCAACTCGGTAGCAATCAGCCCCAGCATTTT.

CDR3 nucleotides: TGTGCCAGCAGCTTAGTTGGCAAGAGCCAAGAGACCCAGTACTTC. Protein: CASSLVGKSQETQYF. The rearrangement joins TRBV7-9 to TRBJ2-5; D uncertain. Trimming took off 1 base at V and 1 base at J, with 10 bases between the two ends. The CDR3 has 15 residues. Per the germline V gene, CDR1 is SEHNR and CDR2 is FQNEAQ (reference sequence).

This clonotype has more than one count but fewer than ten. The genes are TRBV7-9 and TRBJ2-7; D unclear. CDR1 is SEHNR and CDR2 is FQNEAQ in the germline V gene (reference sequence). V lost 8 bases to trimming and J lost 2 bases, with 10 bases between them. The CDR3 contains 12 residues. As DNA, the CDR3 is TGTGCCAGCTCTGACACGACCTACGAGCAGTACTTC. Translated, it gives CASSDTTYEQYF.

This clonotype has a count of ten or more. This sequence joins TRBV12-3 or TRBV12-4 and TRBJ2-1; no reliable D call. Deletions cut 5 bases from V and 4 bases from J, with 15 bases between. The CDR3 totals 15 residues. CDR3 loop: CASSVKASWYNEQFF. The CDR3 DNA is TGTGCCAGCAGTGTAAAGGCGTCCTGGTACAATGAGCAGTTCTTC.

The CDR3 coding sequence is TGTGCCAGCAGCAGCCTCGACAGGGGGCCCGAGGACACTGAAGCTTTCTTT. Protein: CASSSLDRGPEDTEAFF. The V gene is TRBV28, the J gene TRBJ1-1, with TRBD1 matching over 10 bases. J gave up 3 bases and V 6 bases, and 13 bases lay outside the gene matches. The germline V gene has CDR1 MDHEN and CDR2 SYDVKM. The CDR3 covers 17 residues.

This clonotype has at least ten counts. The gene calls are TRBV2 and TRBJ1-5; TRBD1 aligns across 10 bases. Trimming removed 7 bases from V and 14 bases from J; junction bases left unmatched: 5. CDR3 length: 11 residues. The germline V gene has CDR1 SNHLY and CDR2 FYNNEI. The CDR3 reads CASTQDRGEHF. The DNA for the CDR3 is TGTGCCAGCACCCAGGACAGGGGGGAGCATTTT.

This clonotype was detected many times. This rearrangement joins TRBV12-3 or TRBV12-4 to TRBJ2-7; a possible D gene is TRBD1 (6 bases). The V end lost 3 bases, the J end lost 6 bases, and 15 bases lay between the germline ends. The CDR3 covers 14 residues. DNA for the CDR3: TGTGCCAGCAGTTTGCGACAGGTGGGGGCCGAGCAGTACTTC. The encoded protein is CASSLRQVGAEQYF.